This T cell receptor beta chain was profiled in a study of blood T cell repertoires in COVID-19. Across the whole study: From the United States, Italy and Spain came samples of acute and convalescent COVID-19. T cells, B-cell-depleted T cells, or PBMCs provided the cDNA or gDNA that served as material.

Study processing details: From reference gene primer amplification, estimates of nucleated cell counts were derived. Assay used: immunoSEQ multiplex PCR; TCRdb lists only in-frame clones, some missing. Clonal size and the V and J genes are those of that table, whereas D and trimming came from the DNA. The data show 250,000 to 400,000 clones, about 91% seen once. CDR1 SGDLS and CDR2 YYNGEE come from the germline V gene. The CDR3 is made up of 14 amino acids. V was trimmed by 2 bases and J by 3 bases, leaving 10 bases between them. Sample: peripheral blood. The origin of this receptor is a woman aged 25 to 39 with COVID-19, enrolled during active disease. The J gene is TRBJ2-3, the V gene TRBV9, with D possibly being TRBD1 (6 bases). Written as DNA, the CDR3 is TGTGCCAGCAGCGTCAAACAGGGAACAGATACGCAGTATTTT. Translating it yields CASSVKQGTDTQYF.